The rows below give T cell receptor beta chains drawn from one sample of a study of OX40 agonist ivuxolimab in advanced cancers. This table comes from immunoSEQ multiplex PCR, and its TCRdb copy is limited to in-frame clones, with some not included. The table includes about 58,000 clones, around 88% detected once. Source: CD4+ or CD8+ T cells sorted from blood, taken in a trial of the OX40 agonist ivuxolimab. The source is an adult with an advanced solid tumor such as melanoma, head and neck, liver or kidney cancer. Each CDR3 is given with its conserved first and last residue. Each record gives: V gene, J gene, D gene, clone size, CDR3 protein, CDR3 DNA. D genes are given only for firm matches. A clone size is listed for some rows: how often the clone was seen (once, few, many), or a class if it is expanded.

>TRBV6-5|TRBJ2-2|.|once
CASSYSHTGELFF
TGTGCCAGCAGTTACTCTCACACCGGGGAGCTGTTTTTT
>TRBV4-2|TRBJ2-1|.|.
CASSQVGAYNEQFF
TGTGCCAGCAGCCAAGTCGGGGCGTACAATGAGCAGTTCTTC
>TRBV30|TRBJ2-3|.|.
CAWSVRRDFLSPDTQYF
TGTGCCTGGAGTGTACGACGGGACTTCCTAAGTCCAGATACGCAGTATTTT
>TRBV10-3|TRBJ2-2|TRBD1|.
CAISELGGGTGELFF
TGTGCCATCAGTGAATTAGGGGGCGGTACCGGGGAGCTGTTTTTT
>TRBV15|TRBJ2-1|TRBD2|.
CATSRAAAGGGWSYNEQFF
TGTGCCACCAGCAGAGCGGCGGCGGGGGGCGGGTGGTCCTACAATGAGCAGTTCTTC
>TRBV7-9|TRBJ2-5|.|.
CASSSVQGMGETQYF
TGTGCCAGCAGTTCAGTACAGGGTATGGGAGAGACCCAGTACTTC
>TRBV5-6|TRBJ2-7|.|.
CASSLVGRGSYEQYF
TGTGCCAGCAGCTTGGTGGGGCGGGGCTCCTACGAGCAGTACTTC
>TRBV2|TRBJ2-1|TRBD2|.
CASSYSGLAGVYNEQFF
TGTGCCAGCAGTTATTCGGGACTAGCGGGTGTGTATAATGAGCAGTTCTTC
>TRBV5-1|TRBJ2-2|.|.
CASRPGASGDTGELFF
TGCGCCAGCAGACCTGGGGCCTCCGGGGACACCGGGGAGCTGTTTTTT
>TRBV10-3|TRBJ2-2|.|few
CATSLGGGTGELFF
TGTGCCACCAGCCTGGGGGGCGGCACCGGGGAGCTGTTTTTT
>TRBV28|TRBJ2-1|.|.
CASSSFRVLHPNEQFF
TGTGCCAGCAGTTCCTTCCGGGTCCTACATCCCAATGAGCAGTTCTTC
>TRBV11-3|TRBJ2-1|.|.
CASKNDPYNEQFF
TGTGCCAGCAAAAACGACCCGTACAATGAGCAGTTCTTC
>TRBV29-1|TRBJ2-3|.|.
CSVRGSGSSDTQYF
TGCAGCGTTCGGGGTAGCGGAAGTTCAGATACGCAGTATTTT
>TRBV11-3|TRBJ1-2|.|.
CASSLDGNDGYTF
TGTGCCAGCAGCTTAGATGGGAATGATGGCTACACCTTC
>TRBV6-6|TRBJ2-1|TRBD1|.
CASSYDRAMLGYEQFF
TGTGCCAGCAGTTATGACAGGGCCATGTTGGGCTATGAGCAGTTCTTC
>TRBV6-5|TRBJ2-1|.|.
CASSYRIYNEQFF
TGTGCCAGCAGTTACCGTATCTACAATGAGCAGTTCTTC
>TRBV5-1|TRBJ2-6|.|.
CASSTRPGPGANVLTF
TGCGCCAGCAGTACCCGCCCAGGGCCTGGGGCCAACGTCCTGACTTTC
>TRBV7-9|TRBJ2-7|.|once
CASSLAAVGEQYF
TGTGCCAGCAGCTTAGCAGCGGTAGGCGAGCAGTACTTC
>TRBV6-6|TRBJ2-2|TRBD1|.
CASSYETGDTGELFF
TGTGCCAGCAGTTACGAGACAGGGGACACCGGGGAGCTGTTTTTT
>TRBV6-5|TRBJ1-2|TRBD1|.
CASSKGARGGGYTF
TGTGCCAGCAGTAAGGGGGCCAGGGGAGGTGGCTACACCTTC
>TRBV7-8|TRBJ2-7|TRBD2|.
CASSLIAGSPYEQYF
TGTGCCAGCAGCTTGATAGCGGGATCCCCCTACGAGCAGTACTTC
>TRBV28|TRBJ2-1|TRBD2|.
CASSPRAGGTAGGLYNEQFF
TGTGCCAGCAGCCCCCGCGCTGGGGGGACAGCGGGAGGGCTTTACAATGAGCAGTTCTTC
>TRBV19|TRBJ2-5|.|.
CASSIPGQQETQYF
TGTGCCAGTAGTATCCCTGGGCAGCAAGAGACCCAGTACTTC
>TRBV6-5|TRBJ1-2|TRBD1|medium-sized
CASSSMTGSGYGYTF
TGTGCCAGCAGTTCAATGACAGGGTCGGGCTATGGCTACACCTTC
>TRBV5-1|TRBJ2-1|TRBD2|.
CASSSGTSGGRVFHNEQFF
TGCGCCAGCAGCTCCGGGACTAGCGGGGGAAGGGTCTTCCACAATGAGCAGTTCTTC
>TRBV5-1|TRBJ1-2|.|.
CASSLVGTDNYGYTF
TGCGCCAGCAGCTTGGTAGGGACCGATAACTATGGCTACACCTTC
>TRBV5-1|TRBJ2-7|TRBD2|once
CASSLSSGRSYEQYF
TGCGCCAGCAGCCTTTCTAGCGGGAGATCCTACGAGCAGTACTTC
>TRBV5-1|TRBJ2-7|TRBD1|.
CASSLVQGSYEQYF
TGCGCCAGCAGCTTGGTACAGGGGTCCTACGAGCAGTACTTC